This T cell receptor (beta chain) was profiled in a study of CD8 T cells in ankylosing spondylitis. Regarding the study as a whole: Seemingly distinctive of ankylosing spondylitis blood was a TCR beta motif formed by eight highly homologous variants. Earlier work had already found some motif variants in reactive arthritis synovial fluid and blood. Matched synovial fluid from ankylosing spondylitis patients was reported to be enriched for disease-linked clones. Disease-associated clonotypes exhibited CD8+ identity and were relatively infrequent in peripheral blood.

CDR3 length equals 14 residues. Trimming removed 2 bases at V and 5 bases at J, with 12 bases between. Germline V gene sequence: CDR1 LGHNA, CDR2 YNFKEQ. In this sample, this clonotype turned up a few times. The antigen is not known. TCRdb re-derived calls from the 5' RACE reads in MiXCR, one entry per CDR3 protein. This sample yields 650,000 to 800,000 distinct CDR3 sequences, of which around 20% are seen a single time; under 20% belongs to the top ten. The source of this sequence is a male donor with ankylosing spondylitis. This chain joins TRBV4-2 and TRBJ1-1; TRBD1 is a possible D gene (5 bases). Specimen: blood, either unsorted or a sorted T cell fraction (not recorded which). The CDR3 nucleotides are TGTGCCAGCAGCCAACAGGGTTCCGGGACTGAAGCTTTCTTT. It translates to CASSQQGSGTEAFF.